The rows below give T cell receptor beta chains drawn from one sample of a study of T cells in Graves' hyperthyroidism and ophthalmopathy. One entry per CDR3 protein results from TCRdb running MiXCR on the multiplex PCR reads. The sample has 560,000 or so distinct CDR3 sequences, more than 45% seen once; the top ten hold about 7.8%. Sequencing was performed on peripheral blood or thyroid tissue (not recorded which). The receptors come from a woman younger than 35 with Graves' hyperthyroidism. The CDR3 runs from the conserved cysteine through the conserved F or W. Each record gives: clone size, D gene, V gene, J gene, CDR3 DNA, CDR3 protein. A D gene is named only where the DNA matches it firmly. The size of a clone is reported for some rows only, either as once, few or many, or as a class for expanded clones.

>many|.|TRBV25-1|TRBJ1-3
TGTGCCAGCGAGGAATTCTCTGGAAACACCATATATTTT
CASEEFSGNTIYF
>few|.|TRBV2|TRBJ2-5
TGTGCCAGCAAGGGGTCAGGAGAGACCCAGTACTTC
CASKGSGETQYF
>.|.|TRBV19|TRBJ1-2
TGTGCCAGTAGTTTCTGGGGGAACTATGGCTACACCTTC
CASSFWGNYGYTF
>many|.|TRBV24-1|TRBJ2-5
TGTGCCACCGGGCAGAACCAAGAGACCCAGTACTTC
CATGQNQETQYF
>.|.|TRBV7-2|TRBJ1-6
TGTGCCAGCAGTTTATACCCAGGAAGGGGGACGAGATTTTGGTCACCCCTCCACTTT
CASSLYPGRGTRFWSPLHF
>.|.|TRBV29-1|TRBJ1-2
TGCAGCGTCGGGACATTGACTGGGTCGGGCGGCTACACCTTC
CSVGTLTGSGGYTF
>.|.|TRBV11-3|TRBJ1-3
TGTGCCAGCAGCTTAGGTGAAGGAAACACCATATATTTT
CASSLGEGNTIYF
>.|TRBD1|TRBV7-9|TRBJ1-2
TGTGCCAGCAGTTCCACCCAGACAGGGAACTATGGCTACACCTTC
CASSSTQTGNYGYTF
>.|.|TRBV2|TRBJ1-4
.
CASSERGGELKNCFF
>.|TRBD2|TRBV7-2|TRBJ2-5
TGTGCCAGCAGCCCTACCTTAGCGGGCCAAGAGACCCAGTACTTC
CASSPTLAGQETQYF
>.|.|TRBV14|TRBJ1-6
TGTGCCAGCAGCCAAGATGGCAAGACAGGTGGAGGATCACCCCTCCACTTT
CASSQDGKTGGGSPLHF
>many|TRBD1|TRBV10-2|TRBJ2-5
TGCGCCAGTTGGACAGGTAGCAAAGAGACCCAGTACTTC
CASWTGSKETQYF
>many|.|TRBV9|TRBJ1-6
TGTGCCAGCAGCGTAGCGCAGGGATCATCACCCCTCCACTTT
CASSVAQGSSPLHF
>.|TRBD2|TRBV7-6|TRBJ2-7
TGTGCCAGCAGGAAATTCCGGGAGGGCTACGAGCAGTACTTC
CASRKFREGYEQYF
>many|.|TRBV29-1|TRBJ1-2
TGCAGCGTTGGTCGGGGGACCTATGGCTACACCTTC
CSVGRGTYGYTF
>few|TRBD1|TRBV7-6|TRBJ2-7
TGTGCCAGCAGCTTAGAGGGGGGACAGGCGAAGACCTACGAGCAGTACTTC
CASSLEGGQAKTYEQYF
>many|.|TRBV29-1|TRBJ1-2
TGCAGCGTTAGCCCAGCCGGGAGCGGCTACACCTTC
CSVSPAGSGYTF